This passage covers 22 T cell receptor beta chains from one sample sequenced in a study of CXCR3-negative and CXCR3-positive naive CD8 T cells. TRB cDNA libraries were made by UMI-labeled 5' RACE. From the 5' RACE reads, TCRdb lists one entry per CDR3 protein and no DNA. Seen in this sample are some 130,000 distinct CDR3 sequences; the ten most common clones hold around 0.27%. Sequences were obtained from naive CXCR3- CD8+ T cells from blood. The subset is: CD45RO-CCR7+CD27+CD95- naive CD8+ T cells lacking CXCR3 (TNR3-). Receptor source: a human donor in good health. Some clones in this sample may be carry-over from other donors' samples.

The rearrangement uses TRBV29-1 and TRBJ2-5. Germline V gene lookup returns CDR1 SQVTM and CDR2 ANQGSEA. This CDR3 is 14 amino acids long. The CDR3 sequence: CSIGGGSRQETQYF. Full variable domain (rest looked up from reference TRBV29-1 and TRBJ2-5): SAVISQKPSRDICQRGTSLTIQCQVDSQVTMMFWYRQQPGQSLTLIATANQGSEATYESGFVIDKFPISRPNLTFSTLTVSNMSPEDSSIYLCSIGGGSRQETQYFGPGTRLLVL.

CDR3 amino acids: CASSSGTRQYF. The V call is TRBV12-3 or TRBV12-4, the J call TRBJ2-3; TCRdb's D call, TRBD1, is unchecked because there is no DNA. The CDR3 is made up of 11 amino acids.

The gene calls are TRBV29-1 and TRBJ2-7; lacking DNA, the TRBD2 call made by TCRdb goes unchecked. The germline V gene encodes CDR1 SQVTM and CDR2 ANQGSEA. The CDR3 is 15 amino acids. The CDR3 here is CSVEGVAGGRYEQYF.

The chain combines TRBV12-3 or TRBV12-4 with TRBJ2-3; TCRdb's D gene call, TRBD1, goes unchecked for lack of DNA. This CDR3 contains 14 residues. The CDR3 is CASSTSGGADTQYF.

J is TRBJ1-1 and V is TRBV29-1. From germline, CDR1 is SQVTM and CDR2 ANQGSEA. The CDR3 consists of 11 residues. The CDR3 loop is CSAAGLTEAFF. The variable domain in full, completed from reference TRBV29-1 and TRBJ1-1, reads SAVISQKPSRDICQRGTSLTIQCQVDSQVTMMFWYRQQPGQSLTLIATANQGSEATYESGFVIDKFPISRPNLTFSTLTVSNMSPEDSSIYLCSAAGLTEAFFGQGTRLTVV.

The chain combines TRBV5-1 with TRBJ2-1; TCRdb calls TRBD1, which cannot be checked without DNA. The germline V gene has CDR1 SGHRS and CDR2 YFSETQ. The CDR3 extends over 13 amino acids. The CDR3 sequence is CASSGTGLNEQFF.

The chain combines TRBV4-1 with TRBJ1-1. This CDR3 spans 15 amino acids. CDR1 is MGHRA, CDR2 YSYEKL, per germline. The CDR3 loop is CASSPRRAGIVQVLF.

The CDR3 reads CSAREPGQWDGYTF. The chain has TRBV20-1 and TRBJ1-2; as DNA is missing, the TRBD1 call by TCRdb cannot be tested. The length of the CDR3 is 14 residues. Germline lookup yields CDR1 DFQATT and CDR2 SNEGSKA (reference sequence).

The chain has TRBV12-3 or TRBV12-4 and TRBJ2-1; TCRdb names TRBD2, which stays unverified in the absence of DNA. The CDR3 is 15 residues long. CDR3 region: CASSYSGTMSNEQFF.

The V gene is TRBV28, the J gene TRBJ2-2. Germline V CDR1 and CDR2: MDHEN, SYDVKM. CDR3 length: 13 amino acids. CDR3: CASSLSGIGELFF.

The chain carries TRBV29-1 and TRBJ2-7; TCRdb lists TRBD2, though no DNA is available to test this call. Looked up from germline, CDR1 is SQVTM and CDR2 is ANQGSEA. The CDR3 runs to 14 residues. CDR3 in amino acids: CIVESPGPGYEQYF.

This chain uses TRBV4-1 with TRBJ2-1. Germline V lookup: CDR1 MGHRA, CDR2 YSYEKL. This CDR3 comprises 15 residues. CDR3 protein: CASSQDKDTDNEQFF.

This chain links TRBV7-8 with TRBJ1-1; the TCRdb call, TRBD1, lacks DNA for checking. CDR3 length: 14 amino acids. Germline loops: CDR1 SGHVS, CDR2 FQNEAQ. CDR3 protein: CASSLVAGGPEAFF.

The CDR3 here is CASSQWEADEQFF. The rearrangement links TRBV4-1 to TRBJ2-1; as DNA is missing, the TRBD2 call by TCRdb cannot be tested. This CDR3 spans 13 amino acids. Per germline, CDR1 MGHRA and CDR2 YSYEKL.

The CDR3 region is CASNLADPQETQYF. V gene TRBV28 combines with J gene TRBJ2-5; there is no DNA to check the TCRdb D call of TRBD2. The CDR3 contains 14 residues. Germline-derived CDR1 and CDR2 are MDHEN and SYDVKM.

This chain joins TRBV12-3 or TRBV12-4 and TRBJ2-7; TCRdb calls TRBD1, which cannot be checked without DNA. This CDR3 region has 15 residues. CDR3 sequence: CASSSWDRGFHEQYF.

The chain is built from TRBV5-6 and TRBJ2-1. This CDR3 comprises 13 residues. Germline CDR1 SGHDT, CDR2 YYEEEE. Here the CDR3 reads CASSYPRYNEQFF.

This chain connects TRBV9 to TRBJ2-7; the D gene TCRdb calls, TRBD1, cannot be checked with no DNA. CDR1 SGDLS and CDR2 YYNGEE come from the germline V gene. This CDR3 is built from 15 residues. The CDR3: CASSVDGDRAYEQYF.

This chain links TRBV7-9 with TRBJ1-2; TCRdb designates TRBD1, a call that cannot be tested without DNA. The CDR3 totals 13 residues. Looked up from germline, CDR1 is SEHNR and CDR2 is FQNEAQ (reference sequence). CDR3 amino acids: CASSPGTIYGYTF.

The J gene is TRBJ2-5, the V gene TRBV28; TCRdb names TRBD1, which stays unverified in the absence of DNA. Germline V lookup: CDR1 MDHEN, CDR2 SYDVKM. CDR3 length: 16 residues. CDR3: CASSLEVGGPDETQYF.

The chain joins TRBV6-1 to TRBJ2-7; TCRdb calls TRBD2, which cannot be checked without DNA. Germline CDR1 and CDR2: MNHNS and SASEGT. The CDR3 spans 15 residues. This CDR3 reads CASSESDSLIYEQYF.

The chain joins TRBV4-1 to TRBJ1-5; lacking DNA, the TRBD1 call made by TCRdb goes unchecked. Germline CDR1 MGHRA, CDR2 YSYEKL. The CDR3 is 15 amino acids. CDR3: CASSQEPGSNQPQHF.